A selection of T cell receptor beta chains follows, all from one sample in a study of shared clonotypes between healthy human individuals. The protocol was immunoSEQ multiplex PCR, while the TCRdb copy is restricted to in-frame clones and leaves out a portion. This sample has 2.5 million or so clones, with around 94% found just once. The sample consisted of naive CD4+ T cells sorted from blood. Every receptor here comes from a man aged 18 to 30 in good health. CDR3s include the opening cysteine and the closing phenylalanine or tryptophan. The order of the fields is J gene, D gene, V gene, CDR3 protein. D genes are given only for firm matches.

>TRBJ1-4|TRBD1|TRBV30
CAWGGQGREKLFF
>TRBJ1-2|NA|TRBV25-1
CASSDGGAGGYTF
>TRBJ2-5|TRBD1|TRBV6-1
CASSEFAGQGQETQYF
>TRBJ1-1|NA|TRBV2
CASSELEGGAEAFF
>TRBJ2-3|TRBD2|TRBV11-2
CASSLLAGDTDTQYF
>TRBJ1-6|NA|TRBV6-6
CASSIDSKSLGSPLHF
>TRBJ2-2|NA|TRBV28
CASSFPWAGLNTGELFF
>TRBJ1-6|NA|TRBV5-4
CASSDGGGGYNSPLHF
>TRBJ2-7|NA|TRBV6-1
CASSESQGPYEQYF
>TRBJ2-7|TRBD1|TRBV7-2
CASSLGRGKYEQYF
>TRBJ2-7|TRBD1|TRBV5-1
CASSDAGGRGEQYF
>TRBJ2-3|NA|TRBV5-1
CASSLAFGTDTQYF
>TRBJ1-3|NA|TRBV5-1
CASSSDGPNSGNTIYF
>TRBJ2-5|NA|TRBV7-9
CASSLVRGVASETQYF
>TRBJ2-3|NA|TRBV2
CASRRNVWLASSTDTQYF
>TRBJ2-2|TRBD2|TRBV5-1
CASSLAGLAANTGELFF
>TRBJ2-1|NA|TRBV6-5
CASSSIFGVSYNEQFF
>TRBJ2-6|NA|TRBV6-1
CASSVEGSIPGANVLTF
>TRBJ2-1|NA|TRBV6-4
CASSGRGGDEQFF
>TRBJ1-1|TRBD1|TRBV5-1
CASKSGTGTEAFF
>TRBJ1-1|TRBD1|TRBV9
CASSVDHRGNTEAFF
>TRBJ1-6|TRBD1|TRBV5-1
CASSLEAGGNSPLHF
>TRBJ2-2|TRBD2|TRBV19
CASSTGLAGTGELFF
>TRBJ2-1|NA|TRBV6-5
CASSSDWSLFNEQFF
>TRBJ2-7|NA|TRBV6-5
CASSYSRREAYEQYF
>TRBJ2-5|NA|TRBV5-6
CASSLVGGPQETQYF
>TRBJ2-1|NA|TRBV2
CASMLAGNEQFF
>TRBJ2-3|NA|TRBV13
CASSLVRTDTQYF
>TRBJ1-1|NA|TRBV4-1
CASSAVGSMNTEAFF
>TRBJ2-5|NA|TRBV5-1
CASSFSGGDQETQYF
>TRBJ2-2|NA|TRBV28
CASSAGTLWAGELFF
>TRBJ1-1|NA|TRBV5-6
CASSLQLNTEAFF
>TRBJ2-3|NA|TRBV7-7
CASSFGGSSTDTQYF
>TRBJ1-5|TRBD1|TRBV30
CAWSEDRINQPQHF
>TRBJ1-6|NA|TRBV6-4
CASKKASSPLHF
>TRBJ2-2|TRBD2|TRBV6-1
CASSATSGRNTGELFF
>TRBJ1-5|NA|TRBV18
CASSLTATVHNQPQHF
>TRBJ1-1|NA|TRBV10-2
CASSEPLAEAFF
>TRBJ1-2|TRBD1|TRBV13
CASSPNGDRFLFGGYTF
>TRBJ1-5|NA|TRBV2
CASSAPGHGNQPQHF
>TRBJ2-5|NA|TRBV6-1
CASSSGWETQYF
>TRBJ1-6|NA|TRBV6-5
CASRGGQAYNSPLHF
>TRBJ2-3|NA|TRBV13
CASSFRIDTDTQYF
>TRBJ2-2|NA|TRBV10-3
CAISESVGELFF
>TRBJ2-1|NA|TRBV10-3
CAISDLDEQFF
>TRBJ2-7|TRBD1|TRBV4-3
CASSLRTGDYEQYF
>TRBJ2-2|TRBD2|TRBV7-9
CASSSGGGRTNTGELFF
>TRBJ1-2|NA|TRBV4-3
CASSQDPGLGYGYTF
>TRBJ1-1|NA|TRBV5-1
CASSLDRFSRFTEAFF
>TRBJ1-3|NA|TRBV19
CASSIVGSSGNTIYF